This T cell receptor beta chain originates from a study of shared clonotypes between healthy human individuals. Study as a whole: Aged 18 to 49, the donors were a couple of women and three men. Broader study findings: Some naive CD4 clonotypes, 4% to 6%, turned up in common across several donors. Generally, naive subsets came out with larger estimated richness than memory subsets.

Regarding this clone: Its antigen is unknown.

In the naive CD8 group, cells lacked CD45RO and were positively selected for CCR7, so terminally differentiated effector memory CD45RA+ cells were left out. Adults of Caucasian background living in Nashville, Tennessee made up all donors. Germline values: CDR1 MNHEY, CDR2 SMNVEV (reference sequence). The CDR3 sequence is 18 residues long. J was trimmed by 6 bases and V by 4 bases; bases with no gene match: 13. Data came from immunoSEQ multiplex PCR; TCRdb stores just in-frame clones and leaves some out. The sample contains approximately 600,000 clones, around 96% of which appear only once. V usage is TRBV27 and J usage is TRBJ2-3; 13 bases agree with TRBD2. The source is a woman aged 25 to 39 in good health. The specimen sequenced was naive CD8+ T cells sorted from blood. The DNA of the CDR3 is TGTGCCAGCAGTTCCACAATAACTAGCGGGAGGGCGGGTGATACGCAGTATTTT. Translated: CASSSTITSGRAGDTQYF.